A selection of T cell receptor beta chains follows, all from one sample in a study of blood T cell repertoires in COVID-19. Repertoires were generated with immunoSEQ multiplex PCR, while TCRdb's copy carries only in-frame clones and drops some. This sample has 200,000 or so clones; around four fifths occur once, and the top ten carry approximately 0.99%. The sequenced material came from peripheral blood. The receptors were sampled from a man in his 60s with COVID-19, enrolled during active disease. CDR3s include the opening cysteine and the closing phenylalanine or tryptophan. Each record gives: CDR3 length, J gene, clone size, D gene, V gene, CDR3 DNA, CDR3 protein. The D gene is left open where the match is weak. For some rows the clone size is stated as once, few or many, or as a class when expanded; others skip it.

12	TRBJ1-5	-	-	TRBV6-5	TGTGCCAGCAGTTACGGGGCAGGGCCCCAGCATTTT	CASSYGAGPQHF
11	TRBJ1-2	-	TRBD1	TRBV20-1	TGCAGTGGGCGGGACAGGGTGAGCTACACCTTC	CSGRDRVSYTF
14	TRBJ2-2	-	-	TRBV15	TGTGCCACCGGAACGGGAAGTTTTACCGGGGAGCTGTTTTTT	CATGTGSFTGELFF
12	TRBJ1-5	-	-	TRBV19	TGTGCCTCCCAGGGGTGGGATCAGCCCCAGCATTTT	CASQGWDQPQHF
15	TRBJ2-1	-	-	TRBV7-9	TGTGCCAGCAGCCGACCTACTCCGTTCGGGAATGAGCAGTTCTTC	CASSRPTPFGNEQFF
12	TRBJ1-6	-	-	TRBV14	TGTGCCAGTGGGCTATATAATTCACCCCTCCACTTT	CASGLYNSPLHF
16	TRBJ2-5	-	TRBD1	TRBV5-6	TGTGCCAGCAGCTTCCAATTGCGGACAGGGGATGAGACCCAGTACTTC	CASSFQLRTGDETQYF
15	TRBJ1-4	once	TRBD1	TRBV3-1/TRBV3-2	TGTGCCAGCAGCCAAGGCGGGACAGTCAATGAAAAACTGTTTTTT	CASSQGGTVNEKLFF
13	TRBJ1-2	-	-	TRBV2	TGTGCCAGCAGGGTCTCGGGTGGTTATGGCTACACCTTC	CASRVSGGYGYTF
13	TRBJ1-1	once	-	TRBV28	TGTGCCAGCAGTTTGACAGCGAACACTGAAGCTTTCTTT	CASSLTANTEAFF
13	TRBJ1-1	-	TRBD1	TRBV5-4	TGTGCCAGCAGTCGACAGGGGAACACTGAAGCTTTCTTT	CASSRQGNTEAFF
16	TRBJ2-5	-	TRBD2	TRBV5-4	TGTGCCAGCAGTTCCACTAGCGGGAGCTTCGGAGAGACCCAGTACTTC	CASSSTSGSFGETQYF
16	TRBJ1-2	-	TRBD1	TRBV5-1	TGCGCCAGCAGCCTACAGGGGGCAACCTTGCCTGGTGGCTACACCTTC	CASSLQGATLPGGYTF
13	TRBJ2-7	-	-	TRBV30	TGTGCCGCAAGCGACAGGAGGCCCTACGAGCAGTACTTC	CAASDRRPYEQYF
15	TRBJ1-5	-	-	TRBV4-2	TGTGCCAGCAGCCAAGACCAGGGAGGTTCTCAGCCCCAGCATTTT	CASSQDQGGSQPQHF
14	TRBJ1-2	-	-	TRBV2	TGTGCCAGCAGTGAAGAGGCAGGTGGCTATGGCTACACCTTC	CASSEEAGGYGYTF
14	TRBJ1-3	few	TRBD1	TRBV6-5	TGTGCCAGCAGGAACAGGGGGACCGGAAACACCATATATTTT	CASRNRGTGNTIYF
14	TRBJ1-2	-	-	TRBV5-1	TGCGCCAGCAGCCCTGTAGGGGGAAAAGAAGGCTACACCTTC	CASSPVGGKEGYTF
13	TRBJ1-1	-	TRBD1	TRBV29-1	TGCAGCGCCCGTACAGGGGGCTACACTGAAGCTTTCTTT	CSARTGGYTEAFF
14	TRBJ1-1	-	TRBD1	TRBV5-6	TGTGCCAGCACCTGGGGACAGGGGGACACTGAAGCTTTCTTT	CASTWGQGDTEAFF
11	TRBJ2-1	few	TRBD1	TRBV24-1	TGTGCCACCAGCGCCGGGACAGGGCAGTTCTTC	CATSAGTGQFF
13	TRBJ1-4	-	-	TRBV7-2	TGTGCCAGCAGCTTAGGATCGTCGGGAAAACTGTTTTTT	CASSLGSSGKLFF
17	TRBJ1-1	few	TRBD1	TRBV25-1	TGTGCCAGCAGTGGAGTTGGGGACAGGGGGAGGAACACTGAAGCTTTCTTT	CASSGVGDRGRNTEAFF
15	TRBJ2-1	few	TRBD2	TRBV24-1	TGTGCCACCAGTGACCCGGGACTAGAGCGGAATGAGCAGTTCTTC	CATSDPGLERNEQFF
13	TRBJ2-1	-	-	TRBV11-3	TGTGCCAGCAGCTTAGGCGCCTACAATGAGCAGTTCTTC	CASSLGAYNEQFF
13	TRBJ1-1	-	-	TRBV11-3	TGTGCCAGCAGTCCCTCGGGAGACACTGAAGCTTTCTTT	CASSPSGDTEAFF
16	TRBJ2-7	few	TRBD1	TRBV6-6	TGTGCCAGCAGTTACGCCTGGGACAGGGAACTTCGCGAGCAGTACTTC	CASSYAWDRELREQYF
16	TRBJ1-1	-	TRBD1	TRBV9	TGTGCCAGCAGCGACAGTCGGACAGGAATGAACACTGAAGCTTTCTTT	CASSDSRTGMNTEAFF
15	TRBJ1-2	-	-	TRBV6-5	TGTGCCAGCACCGCCACGGCGTTTCGGGGCTATGGCTACACCTTC	CASTATAFRGYGYTF
13	TRBJ2-7	-	-	TRBV6-6	TGTGCCAGCCGCGGAGGGGCCTCCTACGAGCAGTACTTC	CASRGGASYEQYF
16	TRBJ1-1	-	-	TRBV6-6	TGTGCCAGCAGTTACTCTTTCAGGTCCTCGAACACTGAAGCTTTCTTT	CASSYSFRSSNTEAFF
14	TRBJ1-3	-	TRBD1	TRBV5-1	TGCGCCAGCAGCTCGGGACAGGGGGCAAACACCATATATTTT	CASSSGQGANTIYF
17	TRBJ2-3	-	TRBD1	TRBV19	TGTGCCAGTAGTCCCCACAGGGGGCTCGAAGGCGCAGATACGCAGTATTTT	CASSPHRGLEGADTQYF
15	TRBJ2-5	-	TRBD1	TRBV19	TGTGCCAGTAGTATATGGGGACAGAGTCAAGAGACCCAGTACTTC	CASSIWGQSQETQYF
19	TRBJ2-1	-	TRBD2	TRBV7-9	TGTGCCAGCAGCTTAGGCCCTAGCGGGAGGGCCTCCACCTACAATGAGCAGTTCTTC	CASSLGPSGRASTYNEQFF
10	TRBJ2-2	-	-	TRBV5-4	TGTGCCACCTACACCGGGGAGCTGTTTTTT	CATYTGELFF
15	TRBJ2-7	-	-	TRBV5-8	TGTGCCAGCAGTCTGGACGGGACATTCTTCTACGAGCAGTACTTC	CASSLDGTFFYEQYF
13	TRBJ1-3	-	-	TRBV6-5	TGTGCCAGCTCGGTCAGGATTGGAAACACCATATATTTT	CASSVRIGNTIYF
13	TRBJ1-2	-	TRBD1	TRBV24-1	TGTGCCACCAGTGATTCCAGGGGGCGAGGCTACACCTTC	CATSDSRGRGYTF
14	TRBJ1-2	few	TRBD1	TRBV4-1	TGCGCCAGCAGCCTAGGGACAGTTAACTATGGCTACACCTTC	CASSLGTVNYGYTF
13	TRBJ1-2	once	TRBD1	TRBV10-2	TGCGCCAGCAGTGAGTTGACAGGGGATGGCTACACCTTC	CASSELTGDGYTF
14	TRBJ1-2	-	-	TRBV28	TGTGCCAGCAGTTTATTTGGGGGGTATTATGGCTACACCTTC	CASSLFGGYYGYTF
16	TRBJ1-4	-	-	TRBV25-1	TGTGCCAGCAGTGAACCGGGGTTGGAAGCTAATGAAAAACTGTTTTTT	CASSEPGLEANEKLFF
16	TRBJ2-7	once	TRBD2	TRBV5-1	TGCGCCAGCAGCTTGGGGGGCGGGGAGGGAGCCTACGAGCAGTACTTC	CASSLGGGEGAYEQYF
13	TRBJ1-3	once	-	TRBV28	TGTGCCAGCGGCTTTGAGGCTGGAAACACCATATATTTT	CASGFEAGNTIYF
16	TRBJ2-2	-	-	TRBV7-9	TGTGCCAGCAGCTTAAAAGGGGTTGCGAACACCGGGGAGCTGTTTTTT	CASSLKGVANTGELFF
13	TRBJ1-1	few	-	TRBV27	TGTGCCAGCAGCAGGTTTCCCAACACTGAAGCTTTCTTT	CASSRFPNTEAFF
14	TRBJ1-5	-	-	TRBV5-1	TGCGCCAGCAGCACCGGGGGTAGCAATCAGCCCCAGCATTTT	CASSTGGSNQPQHF
19	TRBJ2-3	-	TRBD2	TRBV4-2	TGTGCCAGCAGCCAAGTTTACACGAGGTCGGGGGGTGTCACAGATACGCAGTATTTT	CASSQVYTRSGGVTDTQYF
12	TRBJ1-1	-	-	TRBV9	TGTGCCAGCAGAGGGAGTAGCACTGAAGCTTTCTTT	CASRGSSTEAFF
16	TRBJ2-5	-	TRBD2	TRBV3-1/TRBV3-2	TGTGCCAGCAGCCGCTTTGGAGCGGGAGTGAAGGAGACCCAGTACTTC	CASSRFGAGVKETQYF
16	TRBJ2-2	-	TRBD2	TRBV27	TGTGCCAGCAGTTATCTAGCGGGGTCGAACACCGGGGAGCTGTTTTTT	CASSYLAGSNTGELFF
17	TRBJ2-7	-	TRBD1	TRBV9	TGTGCCAGCAGCGTAGAGGAGCGGACAGGGGGCGCCTACGAGCAGTACTTC	CASSVEERTGGAYEQYF
15	TRBJ2-7	-	-	TRBV4-2	TGTGCCAGCAGCCAAGATTTTGAAGCTACCTACGAGCAGTACTTC	CASSQDFEATYEQYF
17	TRBJ2-3	-	TRBD1	TRBV15	TGTGCCACCAGCAGAGCTCGGACAGGCCTAAGCACAGATACGCAGTATTTT	CATSRARTGLSTDTQYF
13	TRBJ1-4	-	-	TRBV27	TGTGCCAGCAGAGCCGGGACTCTAGAAAAACTGTTTTTT	CASRAGTLEKLFF
16	TRBJ2-1	-	TRBD2	TRBV10-3	TGTGCCATCAGTGGTCCGGGCGGGAGCTCCTACAATGAGCAGTTCTTC	CAISGPGGSSYNEQFF
16	TRBJ2-1	few	TRBD2	TRBV7-3	TGTGCCAGCAGCCTCTGGAGCGGGAGCTCCTACAATGAGCAGTTCTTC	CASSLWSGSSYNEQFF
16	TRBJ1-6	few	-	TRBV5-3	TGTGCCAGAAGCTGCCTCAGGGGCTCCTATAATTCACCCCTCCACTTT	CARSCLRGSYNSPLHF
15	TRBJ2-1	-	TRBD1	TRBV15	TGTGCCACCAGCAGACGGACAGGGGCCTACAATGAGCAGTTCTTC	CATSRRTGAYNEQFF